Below are 21 T cell receptor beta chains sequenced from a single sample in a study of T cell responses to AZD1222 COVID-19 vaccine. Here immunoSEQ multiplex PCR was the method, and the copy in TCRdb shows in-frame clones only, minus some. The table includes 200,000 to 250,000 clones, just over 90% detected once. The sequences come from peripheral blood, collected on day 0 of MenACWY control vaccination. The receptors stem from an adult in good health.

V and J are TRBV7-2 and TRBJ2-1, with 7 bases fitting TRBD2. V lost 5 bases and J lost 1; bases outside the gene matches: 14. The CDR3 has 18 residues. Looked up from germline, CDR1 is SGHTA and CDR2 is FQGNSA. This CDR3 reads CASSPRKGLTSSYNEQFF. CDR3 in DNA: TGTGCCAGCAGCCCCCGGAAGGGACTAACGTCATCCTACAATGAGCAGTTCTTC.

This clone was picked up one time. This chain uses TRBV4-1 with TRBJ2-3; 11 positions match TRBD2. This CDR3 region has 15 residues. The J segment lost 4 bases and the V segment lost 1 base, leaving 1 base of the junction unmatched. CDR1 is MGHRA, CDR2 YSYEKL, per germline. CDR3 amino acids: CASSQGLAGSDTQYF. The CDR3 coding sequence is TGCGCCAGCAGCCAAGGACTAGCGGGGTCAGATACGCAGTATTTT.

The V and J genes are TRBV18 and TRBJ1-2, with a weak D call TRBD1 (5 bases). Trimming took off 2 bases at V and 3 bases at J, with 13 bases between the two ends. This CDR3 has 15 amino acids. CDR1 is KGHSH, CDR2 LQKENI, per germline. The DNA of the CDR3 is TGTGCCAGCTCACCAAGGGGCATTAAGGACTATGGCTACACCTTC. It encodes CASSPRGIKDYGYTF.

The chain carries TRBV25-1 and TRBJ2-1, with 9 nucleotides matching TRBD2. There are 15 residues in the CDR3. In germline, CDR1 is MGHDK, CDR2 SYGVNS. With V trimmed by 5 bases and J by 0 bases, 2 bases remained unmatched. CDR3 nucleotide sequence: TGTGCCAGCAGTAGAGCGGGGGGCTCCTACAATGAGCAGTTCTTC. Protein sequence: CASSRAGGSYNEQFF.

The V call is TRBV5-1, the J call TRBJ1-2, with D unresolved. CDR3 length: 13 residues. V was cut by 0 bases and J by 6 bases, with 9 bases left in between. In germline, CDR1 is SGHRS, CDR2 YFSETQ. The CDR3 here is CASSLGAPDGYTF. CDR3 DNA: TGCGCCAGCAGCTTGGGGGCCCCTGATGGCTACACCTTC.

The CDR3 loop is CASSERVTYSNQPQHF. The CDR3 nucleotides are TGTGCCAGCAGTGAAAGGGTGACCTATAGCAATCAGCCCCAGCATTTT. The rearrangement joins TRBV6-1 to TRBJ1-5; D gene ambiguous. V was cut by 2 bases and J by 0 bases, with 11 bases left in between. The CDR3 has 16 amino acids. Germline V lookup: CDR1 MNHNS, CDR2 SASEGT.

The rearrangement joins TRBV6-6 to TRBJ2-2; 8 nucleotides line up with TRBD1. The junction had 9 bases not matched to a gene; V was cut back by 8 bases and J by 7 bases. The CDR3 consists of 14 residues. Germline CDR1 and CDR2: MNHNY and SVGAGI (reference sequence). CDR3 DNA: TGTGCCAGCTTTCCGGACAGGGCGGTCGGGGAGCTGTTTTTT. Translating it yields CASFPDRAVGELFF.

This sequence joins TRBV5-6 and TRBJ2-5; 7 bases match TRBD2. V was pared by 6 bases and J by 5 bases, with 7 bases of the junction left unmatched. The CDR3 has 13 amino acids. Per the germline V gene, CDR1 is SGHDT and CDR2 is YYEEEE. The CDR3 protein is CASTLGREETQYF. CDR3 sequence (DNA): TGTGCCAGCACCCTCGGGCGGGAGGAGACCCAGTACTTC.

V is TRBV28 and J is TRBJ2-7; D not certain. Germline V lookup: CDR1 MDHEN, CDR2 SYDVKM. With 5 bases removed from V and 5 bases from J, the gap between germline ends came to 19 bases. This CDR3 spans 15 amino acids. Here the CDR3 DNA reads TGTGCCAGCAGTCCCTACCCGTCCGGGTTCAACGAGCAGTACTTC. Its protein is CASSPYPSGFNEQYF.

The chain joins TRBV7-9 to TRBJ1-3; tentative D call: TRBD1 (5 bases). Germline assignment: CDR1 SEHNR and CDR2 FQNEAQ (reference sequence). The CDR3 sequence is 17 residues long. Trimming took off 2 bases at V and 0 bases at J, with 14 bases between the two ends. The CDR3 DNA reads TGTGCCAGCAGCTTACCGTCGGGACGGGGCTCTGGAAACACCATATATTTT. It codes for CASSLPSGRGSGNTIYF.

Written as DNA, the CDR3 is TGTGCCATCAGTGCCCAGGGCAGCACAGATACGCAGTATTTT. Protein sequence: CAISAQGSTDTQYF. V usage is TRBV10-3 and J usage is TRBJ2-3; possibly TRBD1 for D (5 bases). Germline V lookup: CDR1 ENHRY, CDR2 SYGVKD. The CDR3 is 14 residues long. Trimming removed 4 bases at V and 0 bases at J, with 8 bases between.

This clone was counted a few times. The chain has TRBV7-7 and TRBJ1-3, with TRBD1 as a possible D gene (5 bases). V lost 4 bases and J lost 3, with 13 bases in between. The CDR3 contains 15 residues. Germline-derived CDR1 and CDR2 are SSHAT and FNYEAQ (reference sequence). CDR3 bases: TGTGCCAGCAGCTCAGGGACGGGTATTGGAAACACCATATATTTT. Its translation is CASSSGTGIGNTIYF.

The chain carries TRBV6-5 and TRBJ2-5; D call uncertain. Trimming shortened V by 2 bases and J by 0 bases, and 7 bases separated the two germline ends. The CDR3 consists of 14 residues. In germline, CDR1 is MNHEY, CDR2 SVGAGI. The CDR3 coding sequence is TGTGCCAGCAGTTACGGCGGTAACCAAGAGACCCAGTACTTC. It translates to CASSYGGNQETQYF.

V is TRBV28 and J is TRBJ1-4; D gene unclear. The CDR3 is made up of 15 amino acids. Germline CDR1 and CDR2: MDHEN and SYDVKM. The ends were cut back, 5 bases at V and 7 bases at J, with 17 bases in the middle. Here the CDR3 reads CASSPLGPRIEKLFF. The CDR3, as DNA: TGTGCCAGCAGTCCTCTCGGACCGAGGATTGAAAAACTGTTTTTT.

The V and J genes are TRBV19 and TRBJ1-4; D possibly corresponds to TRBD1 (6 bases). This CDR3 is built from 14 residues. Looked up from germline, CDR1 is LNHDA and CDR2 is SQIVND (reference sequence). V lost 2 bases, J lost 4 bases, and 8 bases lay in between. This CDR3 is CASSITGRNEKLFF. The CDR3 region has the DNA TGTGCCAGTAGTATAACAGGGCGTAATGAAAAACTGTTTTTT.

V and J are TRBV5-1 and TRBJ1-2, with D possibly being TRBD1 (5 bases). V shed 1 base and J shed 4 bases, with 11 bases lying between them. Germline V CDR1 and CDR2: SGHRS, YFSETQ. This CDR3 contains 14 residues. CDR3 coding DNA: TGCGCCAGCAGCTTGAACGGGGACGGCTATGGCTACACCTTC. Its protein product is CASSLNGDGYGYTF. The full variable domain, in which reference TRBV5-1 and TRBJ1-2 provide the parts outside the CDR3, is KAGVTQTPRYLIKTRGQQVTLSCSPISGHRSVSWYQQTPGQGLQFLFEYFSETQRNKGNFPGRFSGRQFSNSRSEMNVSTLELGDSALYLCASSLNGDGYGYTFGSGTRLTVV.

The J gene is TRBJ2-3, the V gene TRBV5-4, with 10 bases that match TRBD2. V lost 1 base to trimming and J lost 3 bases; unmatched junction nucleotides: 5. CDR3 size: 16 residues. CDR1 is SGHNT, CDR2 YYREEE, per germline (reference sequence). The CDR3 region is CASSLKQAGGTDTQYF. In DNA form, the CDR3 reads TGTGCCAGCAGCTTGAAGCAAGCGGGGGGGACAGATACGCAGTATTTT.

This sequence joins TRBV19 and TRBJ1-4, with 9 positions matching TRBD1. Germline CDR1 LNHDA, CDR2 SQIVND (reference sequence). The CDR3 is 14 amino acids. V gave up 5 bases and J gave up 12 bases; unmatched junction bases: 10. The chain's CDR3 is CASSPGTGKRELFF. The CDR3 region has the DNA TGTGCCAGTAGTCCAGGGACAGGGAAGAGGGAACTGTTTTTT.

In DNA form, the CDR3 reads TGTGCCTGGAGTGTAGCGGCAGGGCGAGTGAACACTGAAGCTTTCTTT. Its protein is CAWSVAAGRVNTEAFF. The genes are TRBV30 and TRBJ1-1, with a tentative D call TRBD1 (5 bases). Germline CDR1 is GTSNPN and CDR2 is SVGIG (reference sequence). CDR3 length: 16 amino acids. The ends were cut back, 0 bases at V and 0 bases at J, with 14 bases in the middle.

This clone was picked up a small number of times. This chain uses TRBV7-2 with TRBJ2-1; TRBD2 agrees at 8 bases. The junction had 9 bases not matched to a gene; V was cut back by 4 bases and J by 13 bases. This CDR3 is built from 13 residues. The germline V gene encodes CDR1 SGHTA and CDR2 FQGNSA. The CDR3 region is CASSSTPGGYQFF. CDR3 sequence (DNA): TGTGCCAGCAGCTCTACCCCGGGAGGGTACCAGTTCTTC.

The J gene is TRBJ1-1, the V gene TRBV7-3, with D possibly being TRBD1 (5 bases). Germline V gene lookup returns CDR1 SGHTA and CDR2 FQGTGA. The ends were cut back, 0 bases at V and 1 base at J, with 21 bases in the middle. The CDR3 loop spans 19 amino acids. CDR3 residues: CASSLTPGVPILRNTEAFF. Here the CDR3 DNA reads TGTGCCAGCAGCTTAACGCCGGGGGTCCCCATCTTGAGGAACACTGAAGCTTTCTTT.